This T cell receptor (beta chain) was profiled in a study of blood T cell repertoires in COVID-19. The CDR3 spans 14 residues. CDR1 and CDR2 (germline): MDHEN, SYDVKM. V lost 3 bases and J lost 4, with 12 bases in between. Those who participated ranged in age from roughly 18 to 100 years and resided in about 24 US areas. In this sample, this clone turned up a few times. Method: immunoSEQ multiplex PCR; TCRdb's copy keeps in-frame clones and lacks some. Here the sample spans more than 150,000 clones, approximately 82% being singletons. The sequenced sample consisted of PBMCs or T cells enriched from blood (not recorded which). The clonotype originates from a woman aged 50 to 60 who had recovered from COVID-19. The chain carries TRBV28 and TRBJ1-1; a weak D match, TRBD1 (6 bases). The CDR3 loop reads CASSLVQGRTEAFF. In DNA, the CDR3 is TGTGCCAGCAGTTTGGTACAGGGCCGCACTGAAGCTTTCTTT.